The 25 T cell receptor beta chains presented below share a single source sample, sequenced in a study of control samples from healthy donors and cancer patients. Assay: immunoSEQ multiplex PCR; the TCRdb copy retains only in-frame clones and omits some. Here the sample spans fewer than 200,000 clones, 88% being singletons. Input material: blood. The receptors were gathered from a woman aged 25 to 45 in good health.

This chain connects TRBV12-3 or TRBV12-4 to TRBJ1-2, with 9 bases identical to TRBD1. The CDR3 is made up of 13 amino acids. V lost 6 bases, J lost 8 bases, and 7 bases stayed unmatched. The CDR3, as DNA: TGTGCCAGCAGGCCACAGGGGGCGCGGGGCTACACCTTC. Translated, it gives CASRPQGARGYTF.

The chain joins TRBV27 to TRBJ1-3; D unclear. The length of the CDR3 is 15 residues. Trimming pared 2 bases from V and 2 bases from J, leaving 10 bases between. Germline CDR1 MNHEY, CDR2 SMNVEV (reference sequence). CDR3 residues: CASSLERGAGNTIYF. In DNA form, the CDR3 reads TGTGCCAGCAGTTTAGAACGGGGAGCTGGAAACACCATATATTTT.

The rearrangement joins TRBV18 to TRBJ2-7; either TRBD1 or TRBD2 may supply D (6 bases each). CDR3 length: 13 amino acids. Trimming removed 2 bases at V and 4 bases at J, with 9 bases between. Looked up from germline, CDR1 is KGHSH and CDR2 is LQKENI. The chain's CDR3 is CASSPTGRYEQYV. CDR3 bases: TGTGCCAGCTCACCAACAGGGAGGTACGAGCAGTACGTC.

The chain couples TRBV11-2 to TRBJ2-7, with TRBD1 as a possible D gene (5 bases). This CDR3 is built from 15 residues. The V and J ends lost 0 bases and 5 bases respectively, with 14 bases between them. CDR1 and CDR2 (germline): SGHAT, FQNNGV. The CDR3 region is CASSLDWGPGHEQYV. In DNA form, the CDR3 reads TGTGCCAGCAGCTTAGATTGGGGCCCCGGCCACGAGCAGTACGTC.

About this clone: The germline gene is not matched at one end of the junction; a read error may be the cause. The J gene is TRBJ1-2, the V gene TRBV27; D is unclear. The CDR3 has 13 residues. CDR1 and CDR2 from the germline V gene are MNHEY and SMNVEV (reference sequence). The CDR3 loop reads CASSSLYYGRWEF. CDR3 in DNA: TGTGCCAGCAGTTCTCTTTACTACGGTCGTTGGGAGTTC.

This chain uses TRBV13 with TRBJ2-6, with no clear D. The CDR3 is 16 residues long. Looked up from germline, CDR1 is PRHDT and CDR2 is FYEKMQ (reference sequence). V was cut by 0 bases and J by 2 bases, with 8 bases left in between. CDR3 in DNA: TGTGCCAGCAGCTTAGGCGTAGGACCTGGGGCCAACGTCCTGACTTTC. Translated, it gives CASSLGVGPGANVLTF.

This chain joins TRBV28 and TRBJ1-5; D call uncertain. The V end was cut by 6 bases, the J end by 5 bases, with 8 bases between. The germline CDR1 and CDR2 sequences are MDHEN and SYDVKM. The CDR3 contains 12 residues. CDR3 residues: CASSPIDQPQHF. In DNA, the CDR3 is TGTGCCAGCAGCCCTATAGATCAGCCCCAGCATTTT.

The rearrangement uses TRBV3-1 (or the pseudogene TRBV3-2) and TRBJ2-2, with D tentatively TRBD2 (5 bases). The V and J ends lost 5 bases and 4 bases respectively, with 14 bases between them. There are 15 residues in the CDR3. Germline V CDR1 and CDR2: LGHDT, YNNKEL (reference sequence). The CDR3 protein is CASSYLASSTGELFF. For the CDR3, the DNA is TGTGCCAGCAGCTATCTAGCTAGTTCCACCGGGGAGCTGTTTTTT.

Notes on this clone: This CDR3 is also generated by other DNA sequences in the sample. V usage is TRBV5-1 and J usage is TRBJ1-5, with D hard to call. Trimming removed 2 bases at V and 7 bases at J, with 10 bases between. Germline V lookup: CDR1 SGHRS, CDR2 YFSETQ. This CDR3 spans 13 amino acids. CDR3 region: CASSLGPGQPQHF. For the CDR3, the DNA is TGCGCCAGCAGCTTAGGCCCGGGGCAGCCCCAGCATTTT. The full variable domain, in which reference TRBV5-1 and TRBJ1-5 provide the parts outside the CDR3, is KAGVTQTPRYLIKTRGQQVTLSCSPISGHRSVSWYQQTPGQGLQFLFEYFSETQRNKGNFPGRFSGRQFSNSRSEMNVSTLELGDSALYLCASSLGPGQPQHFGDGTRLSIL.

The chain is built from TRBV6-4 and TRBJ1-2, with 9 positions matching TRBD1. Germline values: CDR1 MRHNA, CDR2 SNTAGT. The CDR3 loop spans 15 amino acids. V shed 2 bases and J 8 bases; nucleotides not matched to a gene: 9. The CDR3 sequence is CASSDGTGKGKGYTF. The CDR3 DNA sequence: TGTGCCAGCAGTGACGGGACAGGGAAGGGAAAGGGCTACACCTTC.

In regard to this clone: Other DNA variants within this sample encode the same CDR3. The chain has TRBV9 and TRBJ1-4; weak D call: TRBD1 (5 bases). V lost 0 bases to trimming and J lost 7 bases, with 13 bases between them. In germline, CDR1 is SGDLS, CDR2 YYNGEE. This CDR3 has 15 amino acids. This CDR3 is CASSVGSGGSEKLFF. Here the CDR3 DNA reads TGTGCCAGCAGCGTAGGAAGTGGGGGTAGTGAAAAACTGTTTTTT.

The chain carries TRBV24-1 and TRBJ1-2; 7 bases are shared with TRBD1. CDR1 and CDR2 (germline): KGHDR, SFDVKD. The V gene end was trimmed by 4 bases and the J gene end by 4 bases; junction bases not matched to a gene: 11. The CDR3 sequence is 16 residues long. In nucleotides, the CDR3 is TGTGCCACCAGTGAGCGGCCCGGGGACAGCATCTATGGCTACACCTTC. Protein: CATSERPGDSIYGYTF.

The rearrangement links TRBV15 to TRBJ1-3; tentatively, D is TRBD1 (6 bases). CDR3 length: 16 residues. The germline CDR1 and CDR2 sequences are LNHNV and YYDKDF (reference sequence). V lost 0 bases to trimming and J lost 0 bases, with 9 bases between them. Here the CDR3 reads CATSRDKTGSGNTIYF. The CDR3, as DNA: TGTGCCACCAGCAGAGATAAGACAGGCTCTGGAAACACCATATATTTT. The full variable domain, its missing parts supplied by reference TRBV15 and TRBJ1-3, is DAMVIQNPRYQVTQFGKPVTLSCSQTLNHNVMYWYQQKSSQAPKLLFHYYDKDFNNEADTPDNFQSRRPNTSFCFLDIRSPGLGDTAMYLCATSRDKTGSGNTIYFGEGSWLTVV.

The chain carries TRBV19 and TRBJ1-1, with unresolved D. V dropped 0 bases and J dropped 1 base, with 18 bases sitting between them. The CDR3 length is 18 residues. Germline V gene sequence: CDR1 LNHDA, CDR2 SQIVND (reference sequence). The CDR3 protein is CASSIDLQNPPQNTEAFF. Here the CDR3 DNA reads TGTGCCAGTAGTATAGATCTACAAAATCCTCCCCAGAACACTGAAGCTTTCTTT.

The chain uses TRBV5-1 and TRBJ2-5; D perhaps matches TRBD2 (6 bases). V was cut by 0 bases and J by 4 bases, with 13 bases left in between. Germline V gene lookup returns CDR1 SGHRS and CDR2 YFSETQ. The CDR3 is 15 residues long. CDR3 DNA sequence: TGCGCCAGCAGCTTGGCCTATGGGGGAGGAGAGACCCAGTACTTC. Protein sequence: CASSLAYGGGETQYF.

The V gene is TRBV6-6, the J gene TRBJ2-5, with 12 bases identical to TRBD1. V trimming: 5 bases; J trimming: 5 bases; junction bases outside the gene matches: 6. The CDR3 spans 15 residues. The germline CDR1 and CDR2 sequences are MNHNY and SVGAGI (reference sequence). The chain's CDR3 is CASSTRDRGHETQYF. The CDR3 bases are TGTGCCAGCAGTACACGGGACAGGGGGCATGAGACCCAGTACTTC.

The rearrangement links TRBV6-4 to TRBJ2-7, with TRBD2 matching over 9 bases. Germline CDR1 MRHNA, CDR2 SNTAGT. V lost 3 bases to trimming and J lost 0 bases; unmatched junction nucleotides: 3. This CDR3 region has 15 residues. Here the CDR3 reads CASSELAGDSYEQYF. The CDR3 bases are TGTGCCAGCAGTGAATTAGCGGGGGACTCCTACGAGCAGTACTTC.

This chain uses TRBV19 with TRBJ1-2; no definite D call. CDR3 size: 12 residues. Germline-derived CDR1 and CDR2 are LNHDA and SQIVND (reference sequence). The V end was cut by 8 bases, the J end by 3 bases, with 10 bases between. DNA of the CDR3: TGTGCCAGTTCACCGGGATACTATGGCTACACCTTC. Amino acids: CASSPGYYGYTF.

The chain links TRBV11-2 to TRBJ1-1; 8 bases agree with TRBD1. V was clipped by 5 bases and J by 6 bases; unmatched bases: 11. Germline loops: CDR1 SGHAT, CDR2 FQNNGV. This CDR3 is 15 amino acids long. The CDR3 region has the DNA TGTGCCAGCAGCCCGAGACAGGGGCTTGGTTCTGAAGCTTTCTTT. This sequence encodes CASSPRQGLGSEAFF. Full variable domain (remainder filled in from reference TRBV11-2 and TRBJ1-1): EAGVAQSPRYKIIEKRQSVAFWCNPISGHATLYWYQQILGQGPKLLIQFQNNGVVDDSQLPKDRFSAERLKGVDSTLKIQPAKLEDSAVYLCASSPRQGLGSEAFFGQGTRLTVV.

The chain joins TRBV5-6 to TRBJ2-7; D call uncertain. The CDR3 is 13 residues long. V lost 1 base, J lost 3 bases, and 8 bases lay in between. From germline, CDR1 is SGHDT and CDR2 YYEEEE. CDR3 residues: CASSLNPSYEQYV. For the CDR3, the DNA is TGTGCCAGCAGCTTGAACCCTAGCTACGAGCAGTACGTC.

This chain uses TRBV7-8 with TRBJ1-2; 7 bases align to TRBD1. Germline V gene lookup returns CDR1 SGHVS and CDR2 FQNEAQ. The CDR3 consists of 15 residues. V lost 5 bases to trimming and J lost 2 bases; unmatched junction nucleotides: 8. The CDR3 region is CASSLKGANNYGYTF. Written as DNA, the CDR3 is TGTGCCAGCAGCCTCAAGGGGGCCAACAACTATGGCTACACCTTC.

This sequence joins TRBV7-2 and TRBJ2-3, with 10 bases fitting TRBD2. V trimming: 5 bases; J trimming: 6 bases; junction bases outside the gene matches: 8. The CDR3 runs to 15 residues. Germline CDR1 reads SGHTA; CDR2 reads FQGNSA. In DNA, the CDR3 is TGTGCCAGCAGCCCTCTAGCGGGAGTTCGGGATACGCAGTATTTT. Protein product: CASSPLAGVRDTQYF.

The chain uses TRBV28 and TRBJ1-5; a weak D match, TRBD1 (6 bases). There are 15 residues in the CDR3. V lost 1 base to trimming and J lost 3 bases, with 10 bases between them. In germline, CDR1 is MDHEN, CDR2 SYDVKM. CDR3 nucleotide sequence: TGTGCCAGCAGTTTATCAGGGGTATCCAATCAGCCCCAGCATTTT. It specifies CASSLSGVSNQPQHF.

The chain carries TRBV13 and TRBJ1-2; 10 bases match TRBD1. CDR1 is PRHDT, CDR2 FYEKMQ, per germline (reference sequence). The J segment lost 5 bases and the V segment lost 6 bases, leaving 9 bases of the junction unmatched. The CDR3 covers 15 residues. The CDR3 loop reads CASRYRGQGMYGYTF. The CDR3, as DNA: TGTGCCAGCAGATACAGGGGACAGGGGATGTATGGCTACACCTTC.

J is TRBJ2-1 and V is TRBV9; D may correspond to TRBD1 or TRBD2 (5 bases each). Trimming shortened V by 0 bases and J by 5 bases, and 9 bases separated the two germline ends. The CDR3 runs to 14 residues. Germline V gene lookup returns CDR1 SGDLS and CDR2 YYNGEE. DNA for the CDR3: TGTGCCAGCAGCGTAGCGGGGACGGACAATGAGCAGTTCTTC. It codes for CASSVAGTDNEQFF.